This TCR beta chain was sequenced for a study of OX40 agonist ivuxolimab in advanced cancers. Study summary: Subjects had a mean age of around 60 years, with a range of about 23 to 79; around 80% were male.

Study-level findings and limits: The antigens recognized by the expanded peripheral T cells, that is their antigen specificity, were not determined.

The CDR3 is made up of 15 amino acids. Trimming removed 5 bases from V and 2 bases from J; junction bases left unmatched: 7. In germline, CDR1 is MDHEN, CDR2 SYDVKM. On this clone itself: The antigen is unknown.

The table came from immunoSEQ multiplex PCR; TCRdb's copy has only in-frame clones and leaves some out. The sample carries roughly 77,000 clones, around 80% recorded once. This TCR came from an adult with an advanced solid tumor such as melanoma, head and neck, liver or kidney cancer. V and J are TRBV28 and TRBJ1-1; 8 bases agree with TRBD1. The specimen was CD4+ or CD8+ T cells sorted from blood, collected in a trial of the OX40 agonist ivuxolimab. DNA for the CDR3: TGTGCCAGCAGTGGCCCCGGGACAGGTAACACTGAAGCTTTCTTT. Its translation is CASSGPGTGNTEAFF.